The sequence of this TCR beta chain was determined in a study of T cell responses to AZD1222 COVID-19 vaccine. Only one count was recorded for this clone. Its specificity is unknown. Sequenced by immunoSEQ multiplex PCR; TCRdb stores in-frame clones only, minus some. The sample has 150,000 or so clones, over 80% seen once; the top ten hold approximately 3%. Study-wide findings and caveats: Increases in Spike-specific TCR breadth and depth were seen after two AZD1222 doses. There were mostly white British donors and more females than males, and clonal diversity was possibly underestimated. The study reported that nearly half of spike-specific TCRs target unmutated variant regions. The study identified only a handful of AZD1222 recipients as seropositive at baseline.

V was pared by 4 bases and J by 2 bases, with 11 bases of the junction left unmatched. The germline V gene has CDR1 GTSNPN and CDR2 SVGIG (reference sequence). The CDR3 extends over 17 amino acids. The chain joins TRBV30 to TRBJ2-3; 11 bases align to TRBD2. This receptor was identified in an adult in good health. The sequences come from peripheral blood, collected on day 0 of MenACWY control vaccination. CDR3: CAWTLGSSGGPTDTQYF. Here the CDR3 DNA reads TGTGCCTGGACTCTGGGATCTAGCGGGGGGCCCACAGATACGCAGTATTTT.